The clone carrying this TCR beta chain has a single count. Antigen: not known. Trimming stripped 2 bases from V and 4 bases from J, with 14 bases between. Germline V CDR1 and CDR2: MNHNS, SASEGT. The CDR3 runs to 15 residues. The assay was immunoSEQ multiplex PCR, and TCRdb's table has in-frame clones only and misses some. Of 13,000 or so clones in the sample, roughly three fifths were seen once. Sample treatment: treatment-naive control, cytoreductive nephrectomy. Controls were unirradiated tumors from treatment-naive cytoreductive nephrectomy patients. Sequenced control tumors were from about a dozen males and several females, median age roughly 53. The record originates from a study of radiation and T cells in renal cell carcinoma. General observations from the study: Tumor samples were small regions of 0.9 to 1 g. Dominant CDR3 motifs were more common in irradiated tumors than controls.

The clonotype comes from a man aged 45-65 years with renal cell carcinoma. The rearrangement joins TRBV6-1 to TRBJ1-1, with D unresolved. The source was tumor tissue, collected from a patient whose treatment was nephrectomy without radiotherapy. The CDR3 DNA reads TGTGCCAGCAGTGAATTCGGGGATATAGGCACTGAAGCTTTCTTT. Translation gives CASSEFGDIGTEAFF.